These T cell receptor beta chains were read from a single sample in a study of cytomegalovirus exposure and HLA in healthy donors. Assay: immunoSEQ multiplex PCR; the TCRdb copy retains only in-frame clones and omits some. The sample has around 190,000 clones, over 60% seen once. The sample consisted of PBMCs. The receptors here all came from a woman aged 35 to 49 in good health and CMV-seronegative. Each CDR3 is given with its conserved first and last residue. The D gene is left open where the match is weak. A row's size may be missing; if present it is once, few, many or a size class.

V	J	D	size	DNA	CDR3
TRBV11-3	TRBJ2-1	-	-	TGTGCCAGCAGCTTGAGAGCGATGTCCTACAATGAGCAGTTCTTC	CASSLRAMSYNEQFF
TRBV4-2	TRBJ2-3	-	-	TGTGCCAGCAGCCAAGATAAAGGGGCTGGTACGCAGTATTTT	CASSQDKGAGTQYF
TRBV19	TRBJ1-2	-	-	TGTGCCAGTTCGGACATCCCTGGCTACACCTTC	CASSDIPGYTF
TRBV25-1	TRBJ2-3	TRBD2	-	TGTGCCAGCAGTGACCTCAGCGGGAGGCGCACAGATACGCAGTATTTT	CASSDLSGRRTDTQYF
TRBV5-1	TRBJ1-3	-	-	TGCGCCAGCAGGGGGACTCAACTACTCTCAGGAGGAAACACCATATATTTT	CASRGTQLLSGGNTIYF
TRBV5-4	TRBJ2-7	TRBD1	-	TGTGCCAGCAGCTGGGGGACAGGGGCCTACGAGCAGTACTTC	CASSWGTGAYEQYF
TRBV6-1	TRBJ2-1	TRBD2	-	TGTGCCATCTCCCGGCTAGCGGAGGAGCAGTTCTTC	CAISRLAEEQFF
TRBV7-9	TRBJ1-1	-	-	TGTGCCAGCAGCTTCACAGGGTCCCCGGACACTGAAGCTTTCTTT	CASSFTGSPDTEAFF
TRBV30	TRBJ2-3	-	-	TGTGCCTGGAGGCCAGGCACAGATACGCAGTATTTT	CAWRPGTDTQYF
TRBV30	TRBJ1-5	-	-	TGTGCCTGGACGGTGGGAGGGCCCCAGCATTTT	CAWTVGGPQHF
TRBV7-2	TRBJ2-1	-	-	TGTGCCAGCAGCTTAGCGGGAGGATGGAATGAGCAGTTCTTC	CASSLAGGWNEQFF
TRBV7-9	TRBJ2-1	TRBD2	few	TGTTCCAGCAGCACTTTCGCCGGGACTAGCTCCTACAATGAGCAGTTCTTC	CSSSTFAGTSSYNEQFF
TRBV5-6	TRBJ2-5	-	few	TGTGCCAGCAGTTCTTTCGGGGGCCAAGAGACCCAGTACTTC	CASSSFGGQETQYF
TRBV5-6	TRBJ2-7	-	-	TGTGCCAGCAGCTTGGGCGGGGACCCCTACGAGCAGTACTTC	CASSLGGDPYEQYF